This T cell receptor (beta chain) was profiled in a study of beta chain features in type 1 diabetes. About the research overall: No patient-donor differences in age, gender, total cells or subset yield.

This clone has only a few counts. The antigen is unknown. Populations obtained by sorting all exceeded 95% purity. This CDR3 contains 11 residues. Trimming cost V 5 bases and J 11 bases, with 9 bases left between them. Germline CDR1 is SEHNR and CDR2 is FQNEAQ (reference sequence). Study-level results: The question left open here concerned HLA type influencing TCRB rearrangement. All four CD4+ subsets of Type 1 diabetes patients contained TCRB CDR3s that were moderately but significantly shorter.

Every isolated RNA sample was fully reverse transcribed, so sequencing captured expressed TCRB transcripts. Mean read depth for naive, central memory and regulatory T cell samples was 3 million to 4.5 million reads. Repertoires were generated with immunoSEQ multiplex PCR, while TCRdb's copy carries only in-frame clones and drops some. Here the sample spans around 280,000 clones, about 15% being singletons. The chain recombines TRBV7-9 with TRBJ2-2; D gene unclear. Material: naive CD4+ T cells from blood. The sequence came from a man aged 18 to 30 with type 1 diabetes. The CDR3 bases are TGTGCCAGCAGCCCCCAGTCCGAGCTGTTTTTT. This encodes CASSPQSELFF. The whole variable domain, filled in from reference TRBV7-9 and TRBJ2-2, reads DTGVSQNPRHKITKRGQNVTFRCDPISEHNRLYWYRQTLGQGPEFLTYFQNEAQLEKSRLLSDRFSAERPKGSFSTLEIQRTEQGDSAMYLCASSPQSELFFGEGSRLTVL.